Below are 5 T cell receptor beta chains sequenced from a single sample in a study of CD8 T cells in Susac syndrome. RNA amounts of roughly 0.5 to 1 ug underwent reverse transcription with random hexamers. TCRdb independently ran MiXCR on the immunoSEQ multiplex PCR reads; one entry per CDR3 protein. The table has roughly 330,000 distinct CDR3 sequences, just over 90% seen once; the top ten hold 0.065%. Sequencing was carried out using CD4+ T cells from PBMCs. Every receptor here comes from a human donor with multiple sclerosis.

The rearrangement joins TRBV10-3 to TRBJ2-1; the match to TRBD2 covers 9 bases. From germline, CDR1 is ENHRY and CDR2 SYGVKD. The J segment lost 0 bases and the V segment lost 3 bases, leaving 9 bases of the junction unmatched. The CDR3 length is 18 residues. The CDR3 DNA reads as TGTGCCATCAGTGAAACCGGGACTAGCTCTAGCTCCTACAATGAGCAGTTCTTC. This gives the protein CAISETGTSSSSYNEQFF.

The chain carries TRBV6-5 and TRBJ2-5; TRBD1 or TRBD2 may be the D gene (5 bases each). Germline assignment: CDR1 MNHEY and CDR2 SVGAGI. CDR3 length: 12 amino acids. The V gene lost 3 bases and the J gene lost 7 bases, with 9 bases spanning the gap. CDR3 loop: CASSYGGGTQYF. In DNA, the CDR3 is TGTGCCAGCAGTTATGGGGGTGGGACCCAGTACTTC.

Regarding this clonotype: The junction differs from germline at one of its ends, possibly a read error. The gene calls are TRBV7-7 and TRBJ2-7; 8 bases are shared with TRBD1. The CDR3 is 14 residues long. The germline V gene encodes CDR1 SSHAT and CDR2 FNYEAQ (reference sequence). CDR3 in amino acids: CASSPLRGPYEQYF. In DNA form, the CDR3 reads TGTGCTAGCAGCCCCCTCAGGGGGCCCTACGAGCAGTACTTC.

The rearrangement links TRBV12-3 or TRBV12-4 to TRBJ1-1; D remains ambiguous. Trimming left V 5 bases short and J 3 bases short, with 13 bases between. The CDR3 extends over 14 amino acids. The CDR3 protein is CASSPKREDTEAFF. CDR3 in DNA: TGTGCCAGCAGTCCTAAGAGGGAGGACACTGAAGCTTTCTTT.

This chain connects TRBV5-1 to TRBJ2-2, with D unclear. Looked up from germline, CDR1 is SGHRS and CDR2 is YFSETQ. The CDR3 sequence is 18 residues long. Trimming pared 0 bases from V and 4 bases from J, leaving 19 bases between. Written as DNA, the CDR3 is TGCGCCAGCAGCTTGGGGCCCCGAGAGGTAGGGCGCACCGGGGAGCTGTTTTTT. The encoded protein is CASSLGPREVGRTGELFF. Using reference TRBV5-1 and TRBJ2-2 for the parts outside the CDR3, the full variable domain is KAGVTQTPRYLIKTRGQQVTLSCSPISGHRSVSWYQQTPGQGLQFLFEYFSETQRNKGNFPGRFSGRQFSNSRSEMNVSTLELGDSALYLCASSLGPREVGRTGELFFGEGSRLTVL.